This entry describes one T cell receptor (beta chain). This receptor's antigen is unknown. No clone much larger than this one lies a single base away; base qualities are absent. From cysteine to phenylalanine, the CDR3 is 12 amino acids long. Just CDR3 DNA is preserved here, 36 bases in frame from base 1. V loses 2 bases of germline sequence and J loses 8 bases, and the interval between the two ends is 9 bases. The CDR1 and CDR2 encoded by the germline V gene are MGHRA and YSYEKL. The sample is drawn from a study of blood T cell repertoires in COVID-19 (dated by TCRdb to 2019 to 2021). Regarding the research as a whole: Samples from collaborators originated in the United States, Italy and Spain and spanned both the acute and convalescent phases of COVID-19. The prospective study material was composed of cDNA or gDNA derived from T cells, B-cell-depleted T cells, or PBMCs. Subjects who had been exposed to COVID-19, were actively infected with it, or had recovered from it provided the deeply sampled blood TCRbeta repertoires that made up the dataset. The repertoires were made available in a free public database intended to serve as a resource for research on the immune response to SARS-CoV-2. Samples were obtained from the ongoing ImmuneRACE study (first 160 participants) and from about 1,300 subjects provided by 6 global collaborators. The sample metadata nearly always contained a de-identified subject ID, COVID-19 status, age in years and sex. Where HLA class I and class II types were available, the types were taken from metadata supplied by the sample provider, not from assay-based typing. Broader findings and caveats from the paper: How much clinical and demographic metadata was included differed by source and by participant, and the metadata was provided uncurated.

TCRbeta CDR3 regions were amplified from genomic DNA by means of the immunoSEQ Assay, a bias-controlled multiplex PCR. The authors' analysis ran thus. The number of nucleated cells in each sample was estimated from the amplification of reference gene primers within the assay. To quantify the absolute abundance of each unique TCRbeta CDR3 rearrangement, sequence reads were collapsed and filtered. For each sample, productive Simpson clonality was calculated by taking the square root of Simpson's diversity index across productive rearrangements. The clones in this table, taken by TCRdb from immuneACCESS, are in-frame only. Not every clone is retained; where verified, under half of the shortfall comes from an unresolved V gene, and the cause of the rest is unknown. That table gives V, J and clone size, and the DNA gave D and trimming. Recorded for this sample are around 300,000 clones; approximately 90% of them occurred a single time. The ten largest clones represent about 4% of the sample.

Whole blood was collected in K2EDTA tubes by collaborating institutions according to the institutions' own protocols. For TCRbeta analysis, collaborators shipped samples as frozen whole blood, isolated PBMCs, or DNA extracted from either of those sample types. The sequenced material came from peripheral blood. Recombination linked TRBV4-1 to TRBJ1-1, and possibly TRBD1, on 5 matching bases. This sequence was found in a woman between 40 and 55 years old with acute or convalescent COVID-19. This receptor has the CDR3 CASSQNYREAFF. The DNA is TGCGCCAGCAGCCAAAACTACAGGGAAGCTTTCTTT.